The clone carrying this T cell receptor (beta chain) appeared a few times. Its antigen is as yet unknown. The data originate from a study of post-analysis software for immune sequencing data. Study-level points and caveats: When compared against controls, multiple sclerosis patients showed significantly lower normalized Chao1 diversity. Roughly five TRBV segments, including TRBV5-6, TRBV5-1 and TRBV20-1, were more frequent in patients than controls.

Every TCR beta cDNA library bore unique molecular identifiers. T cells numbering about 0.85 to 11 million yielded cDNA molecules that totaled approximately 500,000. TCRdb re-called the PCR reads with MiXCR, one entry per CDR3 protein. This sample has hundreds of thousands of distinct CDR3 sequences, with roughly 30% found just once. The germline V gene encodes CDR1 LGHDT and CDR2 YNNKEL (reference sequence). The CDR3 spans 15 residues. The V and J ends lost 1 base and 2 bases respectively, with 10 bases between them. The chain uses TRBV3-1 and TRBJ2-3; perhaps TRBD2 as D (6 bases). The sequencing sample was made of blood. The receptor was derived from a girl aged 5-17 years with multiple sclerosis. Here the CDR3 DNA reads TGTGCCAGCAGCCAAGGGGCGGGGCTCACAGATACGCAGTATTTT. Its protein product is CASSQGAGLTDTQYF.